This TCR beta chain was sequenced for a study of regulatory T cells in long-lasting Graves disease. In the study overall: The criterion for persistent Graves' disease was over 5 years of antithyroid drugs with positive TSH receptor antibodies.

Time point here: persistent/refractory GD, antithyroid drugs over 5 years with positive TRAb. Researchers made the TCR library from RNA that was extracted from PBMCs. Diagnoses of Graves' disease were made by American Thyroid Association guidelines. The CDR3 covers 13 residues. Germline V gene sequence: CDR1 DFQATT, CDR2 SNEGSKA (reference sequence). The V gene lost 0 bases and the J gene lost 4 bases, with 10 bases spanning the gap. For TCR beta, libraries came from iRepertoire HTBI primers and Arm-PCR of CDR3 regions. TCRdb ran MiXCR on the multiplex PCR reads and lists one entry per CDR3 protein. The sample shows 350,000 to 450,000 distinct CDR3 sequences, roughly a fifth of them seen only once.

The V and J genes are TRBV20-1 and TRBJ2-7; unclear D gene. The TCR originated in a female donor with Graves disease. The sequences come from peripheral blood mononuclear cells (PBMCs), collected when the disease was refractory, from a patient treated with antithyroid drugs. The CDR3 DNA sequence: TGCAGTGCTAGAGAAAGGACCAAGTACGAGCAGTACTTC. This gives the protein CSARERTKYEQYF.